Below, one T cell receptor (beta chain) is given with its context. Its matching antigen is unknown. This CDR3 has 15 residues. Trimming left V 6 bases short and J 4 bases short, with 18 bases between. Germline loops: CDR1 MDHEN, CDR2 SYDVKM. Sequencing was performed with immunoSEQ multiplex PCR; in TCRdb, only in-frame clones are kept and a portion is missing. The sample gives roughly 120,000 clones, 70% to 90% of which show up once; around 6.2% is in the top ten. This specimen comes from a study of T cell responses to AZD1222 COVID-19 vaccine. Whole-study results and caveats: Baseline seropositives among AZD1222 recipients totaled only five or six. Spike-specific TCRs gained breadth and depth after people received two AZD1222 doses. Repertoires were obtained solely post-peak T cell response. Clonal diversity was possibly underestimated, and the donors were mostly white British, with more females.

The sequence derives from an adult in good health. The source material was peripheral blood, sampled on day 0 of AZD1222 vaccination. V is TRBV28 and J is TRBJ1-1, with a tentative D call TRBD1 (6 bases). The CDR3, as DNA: TGTGCCAGCAGACCTACTACAGGGTCGGGCACTGAAGCTTTCTTT. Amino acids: CASRPTTGSGTEAFF.